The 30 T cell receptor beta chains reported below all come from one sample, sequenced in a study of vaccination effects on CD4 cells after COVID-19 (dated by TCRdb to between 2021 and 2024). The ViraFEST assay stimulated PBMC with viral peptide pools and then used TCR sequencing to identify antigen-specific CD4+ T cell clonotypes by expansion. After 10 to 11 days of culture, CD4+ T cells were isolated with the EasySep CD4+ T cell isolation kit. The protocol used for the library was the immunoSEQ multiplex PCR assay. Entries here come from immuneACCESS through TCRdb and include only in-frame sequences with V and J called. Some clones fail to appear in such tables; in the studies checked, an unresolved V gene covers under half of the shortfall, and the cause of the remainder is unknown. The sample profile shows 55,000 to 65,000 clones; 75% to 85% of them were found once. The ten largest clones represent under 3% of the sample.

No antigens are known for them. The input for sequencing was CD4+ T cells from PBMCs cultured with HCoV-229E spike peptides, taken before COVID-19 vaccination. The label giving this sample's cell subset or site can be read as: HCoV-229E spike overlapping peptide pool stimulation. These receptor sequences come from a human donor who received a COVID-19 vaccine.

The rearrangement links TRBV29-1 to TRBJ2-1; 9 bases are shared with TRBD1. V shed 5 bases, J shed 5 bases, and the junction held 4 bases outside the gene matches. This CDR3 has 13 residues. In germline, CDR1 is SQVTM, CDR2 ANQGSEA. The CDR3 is CSVSGQGHNEQFF. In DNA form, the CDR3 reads TGCAGCGTTTCGGGACAGGGACACAATGAGCAGTTCTTC.

CDR3 sequence (DNA): TGTGCCATCAGTGACCCGGACAGGGGGCAGAAATACGAGCAGTACGTC. This codes for CAISDPDRGQKYEQYV. V is TRBV10-3 and J is TRBJ2-7, with 11 bases identical to TRBD1. The germline V gene has CDR1 ENHRY and CDR2 SYGVKD. The CDR3 is 16 residues long. V lost 3 bases, J lost 4 bases, and 8 bases stayed unmatched.

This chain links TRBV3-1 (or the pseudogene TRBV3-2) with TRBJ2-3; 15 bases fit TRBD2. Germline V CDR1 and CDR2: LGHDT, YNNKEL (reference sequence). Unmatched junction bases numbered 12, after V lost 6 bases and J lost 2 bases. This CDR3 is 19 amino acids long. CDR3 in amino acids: CASSDAGTSGGPYTDTQYF. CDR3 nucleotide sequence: TGTGCCAGCAGTGACGCCGGGACTAGCGGGGGGCCTTACACAGATACGCAGTATTTT.

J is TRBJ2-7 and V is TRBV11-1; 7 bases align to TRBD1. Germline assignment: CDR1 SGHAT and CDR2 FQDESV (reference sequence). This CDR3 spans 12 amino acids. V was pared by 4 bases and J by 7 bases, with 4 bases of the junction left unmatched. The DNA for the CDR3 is TGTGCCAGCAGCTCAGGGGGTGGGGAGCAGTACGTC. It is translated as CASSSGGGEQYV.

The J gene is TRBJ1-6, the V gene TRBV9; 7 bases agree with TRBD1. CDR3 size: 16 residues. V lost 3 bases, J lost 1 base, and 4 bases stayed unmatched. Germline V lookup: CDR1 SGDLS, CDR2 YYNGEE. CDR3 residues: CASSGKTGSYNSPLHF. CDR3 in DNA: TGTGCCAGCAGCGGAAAGACAGGGTCCTATAATTCACCCCTCCACTTT. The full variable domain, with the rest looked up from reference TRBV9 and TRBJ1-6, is DSGVTQTPKHLITATGQRVTLRCSPRSGDLSVYWYQQSLDQGLQFLIQYYNGEERAKGNILERFSAQQFPDLHSELNLSSLELGDSALYFCASSGKTGSYNSPLHFGNGTRLTVT.

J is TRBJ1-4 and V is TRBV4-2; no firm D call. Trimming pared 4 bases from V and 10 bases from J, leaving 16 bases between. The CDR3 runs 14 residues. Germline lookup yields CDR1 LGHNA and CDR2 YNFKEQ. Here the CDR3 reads CASSRTLRGGKLFF. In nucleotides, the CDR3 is TGTGCCAGCAGCCGGACTCTCCGAGGCGGAAAACTGTTTTTT.

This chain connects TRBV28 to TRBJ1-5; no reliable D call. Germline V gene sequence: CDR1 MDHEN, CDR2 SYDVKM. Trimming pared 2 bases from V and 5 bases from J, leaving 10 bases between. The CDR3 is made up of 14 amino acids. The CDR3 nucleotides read TGTGCCAGCAGTTTACTACAAACCTATCAGCCCCAGCATTTT. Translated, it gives CASSLLQTYQPQHF.

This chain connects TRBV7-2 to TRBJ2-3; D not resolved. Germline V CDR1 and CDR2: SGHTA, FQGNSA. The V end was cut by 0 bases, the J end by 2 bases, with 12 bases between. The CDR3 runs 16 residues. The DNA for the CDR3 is TGTGCCAGCAGCTTAGCAGCCAGCGCCACCACAGATACGCAGTATTTT. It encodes CASSLAASATTDTQYF.

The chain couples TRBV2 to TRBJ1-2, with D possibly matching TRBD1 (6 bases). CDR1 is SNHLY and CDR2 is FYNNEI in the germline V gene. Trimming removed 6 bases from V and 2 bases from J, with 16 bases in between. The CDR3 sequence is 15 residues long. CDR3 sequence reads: CASSALRDKNYGYTF. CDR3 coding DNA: TGTGCCAGCAGCGCGCTCAGGGACAAAAACTATGGCTACACCTTC.

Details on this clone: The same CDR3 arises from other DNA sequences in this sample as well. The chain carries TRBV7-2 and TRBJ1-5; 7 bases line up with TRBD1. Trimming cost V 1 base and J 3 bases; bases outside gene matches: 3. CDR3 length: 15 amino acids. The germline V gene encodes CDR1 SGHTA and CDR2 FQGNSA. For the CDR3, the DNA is TGTGCCAGCAGCTTAGTACAGGGGACCAATCAGCCCCAGCATTTT. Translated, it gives CASSLVQGTNQPQHF. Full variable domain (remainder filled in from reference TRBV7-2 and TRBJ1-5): GAGVSQSPSNKVTEKGKDVELRCDPISGHTALYWYRQSLGQGLEFLIYFQGNSAPDKSGLPSDRFSAERTGGSVSTLTIQRTQQEDSAVYLCASSLVQGTNQPQHFGDGTRLSIL.

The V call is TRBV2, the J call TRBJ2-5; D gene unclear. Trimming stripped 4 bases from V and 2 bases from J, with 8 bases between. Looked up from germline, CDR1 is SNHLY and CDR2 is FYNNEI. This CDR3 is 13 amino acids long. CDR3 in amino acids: CASSGVEQETQYF. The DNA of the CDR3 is TGTGCCAGCAGTGGTGTAGAGCAAGAGACCCAGTACTTC.

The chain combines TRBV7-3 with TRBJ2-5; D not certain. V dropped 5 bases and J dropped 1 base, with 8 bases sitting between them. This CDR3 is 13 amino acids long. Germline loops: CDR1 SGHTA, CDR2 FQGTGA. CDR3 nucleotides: TGTGCCAGCAGCCTTACAGTCCAAGAGACCCAGTACTTC. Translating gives CASSLTVQETQYF.

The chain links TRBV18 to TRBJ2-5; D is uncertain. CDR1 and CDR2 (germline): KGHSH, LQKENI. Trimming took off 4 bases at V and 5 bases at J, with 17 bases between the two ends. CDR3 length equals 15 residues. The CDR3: CASSRVGGDEETQYF. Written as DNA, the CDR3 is TGTGCCAGCTCACGGGTCGGTGGAGATGAGGAGACCCAGTACTTC.

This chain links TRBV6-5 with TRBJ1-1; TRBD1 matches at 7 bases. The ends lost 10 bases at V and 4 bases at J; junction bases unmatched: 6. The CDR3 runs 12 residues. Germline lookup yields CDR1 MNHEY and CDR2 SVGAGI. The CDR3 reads CATLRQGTEAFF. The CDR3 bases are TGTGCCACCCTGCGACAGGGCACTGAAGCTTTCTTT.

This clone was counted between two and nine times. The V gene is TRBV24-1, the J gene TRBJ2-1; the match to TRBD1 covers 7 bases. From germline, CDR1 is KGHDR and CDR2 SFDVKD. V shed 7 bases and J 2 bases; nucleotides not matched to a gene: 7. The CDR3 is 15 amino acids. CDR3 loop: CATSRGQFPYNEQFF. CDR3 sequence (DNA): TGTGCCACCAGCCGGGGACAGTTTCCCTACAATGAGCAGTTCTTC.

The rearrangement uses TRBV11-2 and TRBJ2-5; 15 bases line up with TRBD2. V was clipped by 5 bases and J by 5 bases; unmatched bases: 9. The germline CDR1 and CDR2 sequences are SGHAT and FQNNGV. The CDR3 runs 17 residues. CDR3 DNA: TGTGCCAGCAGCCCAGGACTAGCGGGGGGGCCGTGGGAGACCCAGTACTTC. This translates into CASSPGLAGGPWETQYF.

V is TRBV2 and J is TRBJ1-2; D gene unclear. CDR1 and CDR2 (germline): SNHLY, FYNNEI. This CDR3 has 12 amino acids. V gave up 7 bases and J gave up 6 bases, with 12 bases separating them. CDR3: CASTRAADGYTF. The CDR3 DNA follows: TGTGCCAGCACCCGAGCAGCTGATGGCTACACCTTC.

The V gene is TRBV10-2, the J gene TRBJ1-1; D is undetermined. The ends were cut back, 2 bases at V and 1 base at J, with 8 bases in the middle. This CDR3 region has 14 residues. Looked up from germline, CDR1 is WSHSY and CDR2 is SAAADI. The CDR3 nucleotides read TGCGCCAGCAGTGAGAACAGAAGGAACACTGAAGCTTTCTTT. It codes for CASSENRRNTEAFF.

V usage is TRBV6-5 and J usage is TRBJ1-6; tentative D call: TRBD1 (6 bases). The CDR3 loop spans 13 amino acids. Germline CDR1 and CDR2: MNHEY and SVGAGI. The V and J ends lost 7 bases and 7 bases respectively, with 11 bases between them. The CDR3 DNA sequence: TGTGCCAGCACGAGACAGGTCAATTCACCCCTCCACTTT. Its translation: CASTRQVNSPLHF.

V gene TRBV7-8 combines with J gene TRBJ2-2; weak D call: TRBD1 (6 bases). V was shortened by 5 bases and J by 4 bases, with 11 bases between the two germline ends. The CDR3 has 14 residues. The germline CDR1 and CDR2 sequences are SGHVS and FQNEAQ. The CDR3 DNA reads TGTGCCAGCAGCACCCGGGACACCACCGGGGAGCTGTTTTTT. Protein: CASSTRDTTGELFF.

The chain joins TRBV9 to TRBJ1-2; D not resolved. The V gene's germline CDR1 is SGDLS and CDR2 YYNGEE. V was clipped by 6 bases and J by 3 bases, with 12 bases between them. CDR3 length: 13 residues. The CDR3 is CASTRRDDYGYTF. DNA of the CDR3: TGTGCCAGCACTAGGAGGGATGACTATGGCTACACCTTC.

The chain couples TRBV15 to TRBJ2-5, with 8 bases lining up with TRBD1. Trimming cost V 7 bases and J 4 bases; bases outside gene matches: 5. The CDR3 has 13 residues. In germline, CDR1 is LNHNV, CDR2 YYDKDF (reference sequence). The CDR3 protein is CATITGGAETQYF. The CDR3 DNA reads TGTGCCACCATAACAGGGGGTGCAGAGACCCAGTACTTC.

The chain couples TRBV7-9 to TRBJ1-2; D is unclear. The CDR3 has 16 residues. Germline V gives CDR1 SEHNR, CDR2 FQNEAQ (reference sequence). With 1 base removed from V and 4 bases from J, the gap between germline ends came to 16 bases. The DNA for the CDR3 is TGTGCCAGCAGCTTAGGGACGGATTTTGGTCTCTATGGCTACACCTTC. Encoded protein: CASSLGTDFGLYGYTF.

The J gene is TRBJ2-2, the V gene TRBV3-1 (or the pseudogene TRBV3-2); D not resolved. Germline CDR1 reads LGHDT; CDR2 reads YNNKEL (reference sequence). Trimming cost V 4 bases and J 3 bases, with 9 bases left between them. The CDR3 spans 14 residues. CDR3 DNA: TGTGCCAGCAGCCGGAAGCTGGACACCGGGGAGCTGTTTTTT. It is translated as CASSRKLDTGELFF.

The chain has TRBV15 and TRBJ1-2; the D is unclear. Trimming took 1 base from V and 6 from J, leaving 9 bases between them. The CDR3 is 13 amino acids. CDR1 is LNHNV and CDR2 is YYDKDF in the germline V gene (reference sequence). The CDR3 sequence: CATSRGTEDGYTF. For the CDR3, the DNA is TGTGCCACCAGCAGAGGAACAGAAGATGGCTACACCTTC.

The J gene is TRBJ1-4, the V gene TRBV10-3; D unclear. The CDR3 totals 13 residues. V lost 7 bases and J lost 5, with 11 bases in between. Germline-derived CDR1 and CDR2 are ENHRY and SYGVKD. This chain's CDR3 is CAIKRDINEKLFF. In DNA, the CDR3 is TGTGCCATCAAACGCGATATAAATGAAAAACTGTTTTTT.

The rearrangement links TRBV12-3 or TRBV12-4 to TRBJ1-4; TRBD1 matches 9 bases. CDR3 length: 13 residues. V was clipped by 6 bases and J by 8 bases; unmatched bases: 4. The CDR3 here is CASRGTGREKLFF. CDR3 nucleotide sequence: TGTGCCAGCAGAGGGACAGGGCGCGAAAAACTGTTTTTT.

DNA of the CDR3: TGCGCCAGCAGTGAGTCGGCACGGGGGGGTGTCGGTGGCTACACCTTC. Its protein product is CASSESARGGVGGYTF. V is TRBV10-1 and J is TRBJ1-2; D is possibly TRBD1 (5 bases). Germline V gives CDR1 WNHNN, CDR2 SYGVQD (reference sequence). CDR3 length: 16 amino acids. The V and J ends lost 0 bases and 7 bases respectively, with 18 bases between them.

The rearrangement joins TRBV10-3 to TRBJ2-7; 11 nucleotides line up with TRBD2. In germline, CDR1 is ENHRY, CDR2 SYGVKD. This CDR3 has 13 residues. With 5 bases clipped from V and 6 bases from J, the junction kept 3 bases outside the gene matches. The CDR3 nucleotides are TGTGCCATCAGTACAGGGACTAGCGGCGAGCAGTACGTC. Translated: CAISTGTSGEQYV.

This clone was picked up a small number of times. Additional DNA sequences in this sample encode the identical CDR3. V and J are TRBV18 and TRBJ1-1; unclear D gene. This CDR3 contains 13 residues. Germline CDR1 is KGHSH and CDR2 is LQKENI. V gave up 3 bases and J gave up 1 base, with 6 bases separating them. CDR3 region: CASSPDGNTEAFF. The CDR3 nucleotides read TGTGCCAGCTCACCGGACGGGAACACTGAAGCTTTCTTT. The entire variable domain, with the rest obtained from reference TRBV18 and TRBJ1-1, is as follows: NAGVMQNPRHLVRRRGQEARLRCSPMKGHSHVYWYRQLPEEGLKFMVYLQKENIIDESGMPKERFSAEFPKEGPSILRIQQVVRGDSAAYFCASSPDGNTEAFFGQGTRLTVV.